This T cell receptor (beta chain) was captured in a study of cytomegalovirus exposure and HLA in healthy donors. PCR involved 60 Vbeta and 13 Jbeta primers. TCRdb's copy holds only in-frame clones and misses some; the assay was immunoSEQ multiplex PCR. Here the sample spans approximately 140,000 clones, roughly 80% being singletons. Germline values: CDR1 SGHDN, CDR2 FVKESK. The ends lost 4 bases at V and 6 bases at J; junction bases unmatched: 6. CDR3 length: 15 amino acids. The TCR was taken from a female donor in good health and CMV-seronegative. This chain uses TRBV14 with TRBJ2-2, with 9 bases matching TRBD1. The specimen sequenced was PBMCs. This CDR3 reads CASSRRDREAGELFF. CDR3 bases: TGTGCCAGCAGCCGACGGGACAGGGAGGCCGGGGAGCTGTTTTTT.